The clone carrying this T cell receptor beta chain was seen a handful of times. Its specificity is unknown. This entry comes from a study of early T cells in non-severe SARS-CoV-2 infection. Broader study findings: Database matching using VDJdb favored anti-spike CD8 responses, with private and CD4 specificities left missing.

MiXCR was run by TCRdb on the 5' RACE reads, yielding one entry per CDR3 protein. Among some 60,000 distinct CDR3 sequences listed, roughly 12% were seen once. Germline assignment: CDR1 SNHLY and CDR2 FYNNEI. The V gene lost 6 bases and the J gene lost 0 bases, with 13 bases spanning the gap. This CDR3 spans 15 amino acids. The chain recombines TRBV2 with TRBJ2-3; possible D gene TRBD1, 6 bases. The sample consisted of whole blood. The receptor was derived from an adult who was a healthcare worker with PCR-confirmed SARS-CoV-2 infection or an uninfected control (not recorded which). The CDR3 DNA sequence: TGTGCCAGCAGAGCGACAGGCCCTAGCACAGATACGCAGTATTTT. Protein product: CASRATGPSTDTQYF.